This T cell receptor beta chain was captured in a study of blood T cell repertoires in COVID-19 (TCRdb year 2020). Concerning the study at large: Collaborator samples came from the United States, Italy and Spain and covered acute and convalescent phases of COVID-19. The material from the prospective study consisted of cDNA or gDNA derived from T cells, B-cell-depleted T cells, or PBMCs. Subjects who had been exposed to COVID-19, were actively infected with it, or had recovered from it provided the deeply sampled blood TCRbeta repertoires that made up the dataset. The repertoires were made available in a free public database intended to serve as a resource for research on the immune response to SARS-CoV-2. Samples were obtained from the ongoing ImmuneRACE study (first 160 participants) and from 950 to 1,500 subjects provided by 6 global collaborators. A de-identified subject ID, COVID-19 status, age in years and sex were almost always included in the sample metadata. Where available, HLA class I and class II types were taken from metadata supplied by the sample provider and were not determined by assay-based typing. The study at large found these results: How much clinical and demographic metadata was included differed by source and by participant, and the metadata was provided uncurated.

Reading the germline V gene gives CDR1 SNHLY and CDR2 FYNNEI. The V and J ends are trimmed by 9 bases and 7 bases, leaving 22 bases between them. From its cysteine to its phenylalanine, the CDR3 spans 15 amino acids. The read is trimmed to its CDR3 DNA, 45 bases read in frame from base 1. This clone was seen more than once but under ten times. Its specific antigen is unknown. It has no much larger one-base neighbor in the sample; base qualities were not kept. Participants in the prospective study were aged 18 to 89 years, lived in some 24 United States geographic areas, and enrolled through a virtual design. In the prospective study, cohorts were assigned on the basis of participant-reported clinical history obtained from a screening survey and a study questionnaire. For ImmuneRACE Cohort 3, a participant was defined as recovered based on two consecutive negative NP/OP PCR tests, clearance by a healthcare professional, or resolution of symptoms. Each participant in the prospective study had whole blood, serum and a nasopharyngeal or oropharyngeal swab collected by mobile phlebotomists. Additional blood draws and questionnaires over an approximately 2-month period could optionally be provided by prospective study participants. Blood samples from the prospective study were shipped frozen or at room temperature prior to DNA extraction.

The immunoSEQ Assay, a bias-controlled multiplex PCR, was used to amplify TCRbeta CDR3 regions from genomic DNA. In the source study's methods: The number of nucleated cells in each sample was estimated by amplification of reference gene primers within the assay. To quantify the absolute abundance of each unique TCRbeta CDR3 rearrangement, sequence reads were collapsed and filtered. For each sample, productive Simpson clonality was calculated as the square root of Simpson's diversity index across productive rearrangements. The clones in this table, taken by TCRdb from immuneACCESS, are in-frame only. Not every clone is retained; where verified, under half of the shortfall comes from an unresolved V gene, and the cause of the rest is unknown. V, J and clone size derive from that table, while D and trimming were established from the DNA sequence. The sample table shows under 200,000 clones, and 84% are seen once. The ten largest clones add up to roughly 12% of the sample.

The source material was PBMCs or T cells enriched from blood (not recorded which). The sequence links TRBV2 to TRBJ1-5; a tentative D call is TRBD1 (6 bases match). This clonotype was sampled from a man aged 50-59 years who had recovered from COVID-19. The CDR3: CASTYDQGLIQPQHF. The DNA sequence reads TGTGCCAGTACTTATGACCAGGGGTTGATCCAGCCCCAGCATTTT. The reference TRBV2 and TRBJ1-5 proteins fill in what lies around the CDR3, so the full variable domain reads EPEVTQTPSHQVTQMGQEVILRCVPISNHLYFYWYRQILGQKVEFLVSFYNNEISEKSEIFDDQFSVERPDGSNFTLKIRSTKLEDSAMYFCASTYDQGLIQPQHFGDGTRLSIL.